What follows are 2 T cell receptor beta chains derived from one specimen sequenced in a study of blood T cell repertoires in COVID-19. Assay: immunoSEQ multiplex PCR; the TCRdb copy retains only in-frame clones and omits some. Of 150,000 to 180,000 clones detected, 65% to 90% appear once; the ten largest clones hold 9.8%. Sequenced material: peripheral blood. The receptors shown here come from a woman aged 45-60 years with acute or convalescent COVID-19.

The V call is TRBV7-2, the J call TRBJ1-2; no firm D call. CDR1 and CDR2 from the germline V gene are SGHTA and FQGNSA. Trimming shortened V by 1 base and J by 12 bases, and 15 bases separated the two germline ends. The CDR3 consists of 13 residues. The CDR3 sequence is CASSLDRAGQDTF. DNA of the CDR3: TGTGCCAGCAGCTTAGATCGAGCAGGTCAGGACACCTTC.

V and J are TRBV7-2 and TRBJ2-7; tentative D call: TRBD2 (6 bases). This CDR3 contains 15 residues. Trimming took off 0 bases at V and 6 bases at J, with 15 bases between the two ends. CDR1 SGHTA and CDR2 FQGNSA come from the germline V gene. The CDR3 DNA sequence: TGTGCCAGCAGCTTAGCCCAGGTTGGGGGGTCCGAGCAGTACTTC. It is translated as CASSLAQVGGSEQYF.